This record concerns one T cell receptor beta chain sequence. The authors distributed each subset's genomic DNA evenly over several immunoSEQ plates. Repertoires were generated with immunoSEQ multiplex PCR, while TCRdb's copy carries only in-frame clones and drops some. The sample includes approximately 500,000 clones, 79% of them seen just once. These data originate in a study of shared clonotypes between healthy human individuals. The CDR3 sequence is 14 residues long. Trimming shortened V by 4 bases and J by 2 bases, and 13 bases separated the two germline ends. Germline CDR1 SGHRS, CDR2 YFSETQ. Healthy HIV-negative adults without recent acute infections or vaccinations served as donors. Donors comprised only Caucasian adults living in Nashville, Tennessee. Unsorted samples used 85 million to 90 million PBMCs for genomic DNA.

The source is a woman between 40 and 50 years old in good health. Some clones in this sample may be carry-over from other donors' samples. Sequenced sample: PBMCs. This chain joins TRBV5-1 and TRBJ2-7; possibly TRBD1 for D (6 bases). CDR3 amino acids: CASSQSGQPYEQYF. The CDR3 DNA reads as TGCGCCAGCAGCCAATCGGGACAACCCTACGAGCAGTACTTC.